This T cell receptor beta chain was recorded in a study of CD8+ T cells in alopecia areata. Concerning this clone: Its antigen remains unidentified. The identical CDR3 is also encoded by other nucleotide sequences in the sample.

Germline lookup yields CDR1 GTSNPN and CDR2 SVGIG (reference sequence). The CDR3 has 12 amino acids. Trimming removed 2 bases at V and 4 bases at J, with 3 bases between. Treatment given: oral pan-JAK inhibitor, 5-10 mg twice daily. General study results and limits: Any link of baseline CD8+ expansion to response, resting on one nonresponder, remains uncertain. Relative to mice, TCR sharing across patients was less clear, a difference possibly HLA-related.

Isolated RNA was reverse transcribed into cDNA used as the sequencing template. Clones were read by immunoSEQ multiplex PCR, and TCRdb kept only the in-frame ones, dropping some. The table records 150,000 to 200,000 clones, roughly 70% of them present only once. This chain links TRBV30 with TRBJ2-6; no clear D. The sequence was obtained from a human donor with alopecia areata. Sequences were derived from CD4+ T cells sorted from blood, sampled between weeks 49 and 50, from a patient treated with tofacitinib. The CDR3 protein is CAWSSGANVLTF. CDR3 in DNA: TGTGCCTGGAGTTCCGGGGCCAACGTCCTGACTTTC.